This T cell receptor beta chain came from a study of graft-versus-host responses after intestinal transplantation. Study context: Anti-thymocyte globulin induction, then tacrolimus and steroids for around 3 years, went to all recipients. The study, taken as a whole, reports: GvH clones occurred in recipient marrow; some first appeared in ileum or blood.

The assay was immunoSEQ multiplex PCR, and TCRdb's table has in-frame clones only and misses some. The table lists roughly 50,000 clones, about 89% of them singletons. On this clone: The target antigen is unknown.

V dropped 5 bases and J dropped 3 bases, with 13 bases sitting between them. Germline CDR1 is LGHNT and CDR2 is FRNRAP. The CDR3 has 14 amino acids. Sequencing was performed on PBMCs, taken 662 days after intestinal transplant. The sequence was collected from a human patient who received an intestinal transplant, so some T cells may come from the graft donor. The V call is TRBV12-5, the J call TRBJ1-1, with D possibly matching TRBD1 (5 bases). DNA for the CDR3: TGTGCTAGTGGTGGCCTGGGACCGTACACTGAAGCTTTCTTT. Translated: CASGGLGPYTEAFF. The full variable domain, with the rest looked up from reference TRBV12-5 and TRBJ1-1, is DARVTQTPRHKVTEMGQEVTMRCQPILGHNTVFWYRQTMMQGLELLAYFRNRAPLDDSGMPKDRFSAEMPDATLATLKIQPSEPRDSAVYFCASGGLGPYTEAFFGQGTRLTVV.